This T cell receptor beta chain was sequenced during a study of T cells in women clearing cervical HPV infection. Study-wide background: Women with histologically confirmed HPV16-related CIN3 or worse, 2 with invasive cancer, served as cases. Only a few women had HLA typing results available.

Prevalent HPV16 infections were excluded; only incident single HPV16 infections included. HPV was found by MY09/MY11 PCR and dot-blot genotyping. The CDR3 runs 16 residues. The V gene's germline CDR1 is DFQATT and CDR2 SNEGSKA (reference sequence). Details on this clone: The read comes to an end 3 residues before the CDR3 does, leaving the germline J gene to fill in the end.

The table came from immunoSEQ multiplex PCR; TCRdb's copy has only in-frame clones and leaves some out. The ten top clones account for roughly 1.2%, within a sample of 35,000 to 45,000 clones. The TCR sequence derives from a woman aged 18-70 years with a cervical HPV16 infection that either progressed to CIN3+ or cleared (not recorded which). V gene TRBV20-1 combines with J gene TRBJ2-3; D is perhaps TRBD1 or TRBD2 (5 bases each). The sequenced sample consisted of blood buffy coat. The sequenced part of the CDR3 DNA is TGCAGTGCTACCCCCCTCGAGCGTCTAAGGGGAGAGACG. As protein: CSATPLERLRGET. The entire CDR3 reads CSATPLERLRGETQYF.